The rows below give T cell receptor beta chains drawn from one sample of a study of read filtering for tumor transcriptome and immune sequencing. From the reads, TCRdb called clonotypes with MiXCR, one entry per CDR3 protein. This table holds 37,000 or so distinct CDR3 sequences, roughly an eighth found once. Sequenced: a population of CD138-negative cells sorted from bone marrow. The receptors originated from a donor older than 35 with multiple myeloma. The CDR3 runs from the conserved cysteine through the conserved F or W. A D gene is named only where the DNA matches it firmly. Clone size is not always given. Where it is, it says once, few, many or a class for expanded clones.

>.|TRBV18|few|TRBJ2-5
CASSPPSVQETQYF
TGTGCCAGCTCCCCGCCCTCCGTCCAAGAGACCCAGTACTTC
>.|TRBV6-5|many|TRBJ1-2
CASSYSTAGRSGYTF
TGTGCCAGCAGTTACTCGACGGCAGGAAGAAGCGGCTACACCTTC
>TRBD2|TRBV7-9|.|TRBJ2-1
CASSSELAGGFGNEQFF
TGTGCCAGCAGCTCAGAACTAGCGGGAGGCTTCGGCAATGAGCAGTTCTTC
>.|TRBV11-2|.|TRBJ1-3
CASSQGNSGNTIYF
TGTGCCAGCAGCCAAGGAAACTCTGGAAACACCATATATTTT
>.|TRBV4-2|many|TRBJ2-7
CASSQDSRDIWSEQYF
TGTGCCAGCAGCCAAGATTCGCGGGATATCTGGTCCGAGCAGTACTTC
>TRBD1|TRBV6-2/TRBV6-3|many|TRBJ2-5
CASSPARDRQETQYF
TGTGCCAGCAGTCCCGCCCGGGACAGACAAGAGACCCAGTACTTC
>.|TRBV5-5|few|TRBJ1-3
CASSLGDSSSGNTIYF
TGTGCCAGCAGCTTGGGAGACAGTAGCTCTGGAAACACCATATATTTT
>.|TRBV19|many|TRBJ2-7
CASSIRQGPYEQYF
TGTGCCAGTAGTATTCGTCAGGGACCCTACGAGCAGTACTTC
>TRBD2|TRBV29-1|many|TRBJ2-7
CSVTMGTSSYEQYF
TGCAGCGTGACCATGGGGACTAGCTCCTACGAGCAGTACTTC
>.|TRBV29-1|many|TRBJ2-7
CSVEGPDYEQYF
TGCAGCGTTGAAGGTCCCGACTACGAGCAGTACTTC
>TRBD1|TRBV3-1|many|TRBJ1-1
CASSREGQLNTEAFF
TGTGCCAGCAGCCGAGAGGGACAGCTGAACACTGAAGCTTTCTTT
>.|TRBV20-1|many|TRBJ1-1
CSAKGQTTEAFF
TGCAGTGCCAAGGGTCAGACTACTGAAGCTTTCTTT
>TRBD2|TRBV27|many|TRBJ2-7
CASRKLAGGYEQYF
TGTGCCAGCAGGAAACTAGCGGGAGGTTACGAGCAGTACTTC
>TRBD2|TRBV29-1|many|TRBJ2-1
CSALGLAGGVNEQFF
TGCAGCGCTTTGGGGCTAGCGGGAGGTGTAAATGAGCAGTTCTTC
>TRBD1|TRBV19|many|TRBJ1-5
CASSGVVGQGVNQPQHF
TGTGCCAGCAGTGGTGTCGTGGGACAGGGTGTCAACCAGCCCCAGCATTTT
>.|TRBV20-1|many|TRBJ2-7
CSARGSRGEQYF
TGCAGTGCTAGAGGAAGCAGGGGCGAGCAGTACTTC
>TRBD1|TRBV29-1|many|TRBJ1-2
CSVVEPDRENYGYTF
TGCAGCGTTGTAGAACCTGACAGGGAAAACTATGGCTACACCTTC